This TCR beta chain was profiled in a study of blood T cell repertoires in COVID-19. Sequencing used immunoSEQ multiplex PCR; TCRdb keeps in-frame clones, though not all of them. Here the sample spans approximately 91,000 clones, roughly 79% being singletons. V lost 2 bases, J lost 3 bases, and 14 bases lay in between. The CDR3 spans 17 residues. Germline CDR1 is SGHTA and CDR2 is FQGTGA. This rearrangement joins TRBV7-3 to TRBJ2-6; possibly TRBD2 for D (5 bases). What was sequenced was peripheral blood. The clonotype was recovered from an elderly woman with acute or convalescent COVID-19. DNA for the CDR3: TGTGCCAGCAGCTTAGCGGGCCTGTGCGGTGGGGCCAACGTCCTGACTTTC. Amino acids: CASSLAGLCGGANVLTF.